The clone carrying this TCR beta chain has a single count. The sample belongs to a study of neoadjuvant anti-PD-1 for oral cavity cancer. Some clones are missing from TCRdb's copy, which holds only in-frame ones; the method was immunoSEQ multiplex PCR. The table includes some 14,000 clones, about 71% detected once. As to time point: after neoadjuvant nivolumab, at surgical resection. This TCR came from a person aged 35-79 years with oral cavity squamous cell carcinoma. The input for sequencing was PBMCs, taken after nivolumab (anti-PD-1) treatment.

Here the CDR3 reads CASSRDNYEQYF. Written as DNA, the CDR3 is TGTGCCAGCAGCCGAGACAACTACGAGCAGTACTTC. The rearrangement links TRBV6-5 to TRBJ2-7; D gene ambiguous. Per the germline V gene, CDR1 is MNHEY and CDR2 is SVGAGI. V dropped 6 bases and J dropped 3 bases, with 9 bases sitting between them. The CDR3 is 12 amino acids.